These 3 T cell receptor beta chains share one sample of origin, sequenced in a study of cytomegalovirus exposure and HLA in healthy donors. Profiling relied on immunoSEQ multiplex PCR, and the TCRdb table lists in-frame clones only, not all of them. This repertoire shows some 99,000 clones, roughly 90% found once; its top ten account for about 2%. Sequenced input: PBMCs. These TCRs come from a young woman in good health and CMV-seronegative.

This chain links TRBV30 with TRBJ2-6, with D maybe TRBD1 (6 bases). Per germline, CDR1 GTSNPN and CDR2 SVGIG (reference sequence). Trimming shortened V by 5 bases and J by 3 bases, and 14 bases separated the two germline ends. This CDR3 spans 15 amino acids. DNA of the CDR3: TGTGCCTGGTCCCTGAGGGGGTTTGGGGCCAACGTCCTGACTTTC. This gives the protein CAWSLRGFGANVLTF. Based on the CDR3 plus reference TRBV30 and TRBJ2-6, the full variable domain is SQTIHQWPATLVQPVGSPLSLECTVEGTSNPNLYWYRQAAGRGLQLLFYSVGIGQISSEVPQNLSASRPQDRQFILSSKKLLLSDSGFYLCAWSLRGFGANVLTFGAGSRLTVL.

This chain links TRBV4-2 with TRBJ1-2; the D is unclear. With 0 bases removed from V and 0 bases from J, the gap between germline ends came to 11 bases. Per germline, CDR1 LGHNA and CDR2 YNFKEQ. The CDR3 runs to 16 residues. Written as DNA, the CDR3 is TGTGCCAGCAGCCAAGATGGAGCCAGATCTAACTATGGCTACACCTTC. It yields the protein CASSQDGARSNYGYTF.

The chain combines TRBV6-5 with TRBJ2-7, with D maybe TRBD1 (5 bases). The CDR3 runs to 15 residues. The V end was cut by 4 bases, the J end by 0 bases, with 13 bases between. Germline V CDR1 and CDR2: MNHEY, SVGAGI. The chain's CDR3 is CASSSTGYLSYEQYF. The CDR3 DNA sequence: TGTGCCAGCAGTTCCACAGGTTATCTCTCCTACGAGCAGTACTTC.